The present T cell receptor beta chain was sequenced within a study of T cell responses to AZD1222 COVID-19 vaccine. Study-wide results and limits: Donors skewed white British and female; clonal diversity was possibly underestimated. Within unmutated variant regions lay the reported targets of nearly half of spike-specific TCRs. Spike-specific TCR breadth and depth grew following two AZD1222 doses.

The CDR3 is made up of 18 amino acids. The germline V gene has CDR1 SGHTA and CDR2 FQGNSA. With 5 bases clipped from V and 4 bases from J, the junction kept 8 bases outside the gene matches. Only in-frame clones appear in the TCRdb table, and some are missing; sequencing was by immunoSEQ multiplex PCR. The data show 90,000 to 110,000 clones, approximately 85% seen once. A note on this clone: Its specificity is unknown.

This clonotype originated in an adult in good health. The chain recombines TRBV7-2 with TRBJ2-1, with 16 bases identical to TRBD2. The specimen was peripheral blood, collected on day 0 of MenACWY control vaccination. CDR3 nucleotide sequence: TGTGCCAGCAGCGGACCCGGGACTAGCGGGGGGGCTTACAATGAGCAGTTCTTC. It yields the protein CASSGPGTSGGAYNEQFF.